A single sample gave rise to the 9 T cell receptor beta chains below, sequenced in a study of blood T cell repertoires in COVID-19. Generated by immunoSEQ multiplex PCR, the TCRdb table keeps only in-frame clones and is missing some. The sample has roughly 200,000 clones, around 80% seen once; the top ten hold 2.8%. Sequencing was carried out using peripheral blood. These TCRs come from an elderly woman with active or convalescent COVID-19.

This clone was observed a few times. The chain uses TRBV29-1 and TRBJ1-2; D is uncertain. Per the germline V gene, CDR1 is SQVTM and CDR2 is ANQGSEA. The CDR3 length is 13 residues. The CDR3, as DNA: TGCCGCCTCCCAGGAGGGATGGTCTATGGCTACACCTTC. This encodes CRLPGGMVYGYTF.

This clone occurred a few times. The chain employs TRBV14 and TRBJ2-7; possibly TRBD1 for D (6 bases). The CDR3 sequence is 14 residues long. CDR1 and CDR2 (germline): SGHDN, FVKESK. V dropped 0 bases and J dropped 3 bases, with 9 bases sitting between them. CDR3 sequence reads: CASSQETGSYEQYF. The CDR3 DNA follows: TGTGCCAGCAGCCAAGAGACAGGTAGCTACGAGCAGTACTTC.

This chain joins TRBV2 and TRBJ2-7, with 11 bases fitting TRBD1. From germline, CDR1 is SNHLY and CDR2 FYNNEI. J lost 2 bases, V lost 7 bases, and 4 bases had no gene match. The CDR3 runs 14 residues. The DNA of the CDR3 is TGTGCCAGCATCGGGACAGGGGGACCCTACGAGCAGTACTTC. It translates to CASIGTGGPYEQYF. The variable domain in full, with the rest retrieved from reference TRBV2 and TRBJ2-7, is EPEVTQTPSHQVTQMGQEVILRCVPISNHLYFYWYRQILGQKVEFLVSFYNNEISEKSEIFDDQFSVERPDGSNFTLKIRSTKLEDSAMYFCASIGTGGPYEQYFGPGTRLTVT.

The chain recombines TRBV19 with TRBJ1-2, with TRBD1 identical over 9 bases. CDR1 and CDR2 (germline): LNHDA, SQIVND (reference sequence). The CDR3 runs 15 residues. Germline trimming cut 8 bases from V and 4 bases from J; bases unmatched to any gene: 11. As DNA, the CDR3 is TGTGCCAGTCTCACAGGGGGCGCGTGGGGCTATGGCTACACCTTC. Its translation: CASLTGGAWGYGYTF.

The rearrangement links TRBV27 to TRBJ2-1; 7 positions agree with TRBD2. CDR1 and CDR2 from the germline V gene are MNHEY and SMNVEV (reference sequence). This CDR3 spans 13 amino acids. Unmatched junction bases numbered 3, after V lost 1 base and J lost 9 bases. CDR3 residues: CASSLLGGGEQFF. The CDR3 bases are TGTGCCAGCAGTTTATTGGGGGGGGGTGAGCAGTTCTTC.

This chain links TRBV28 with TRBJ2-3, with TRBD2 identical over 11 bases. The germline V gene encodes CDR1 MDHEN and CDR2 SYDVKM. This CDR3 spans 15 amino acids. The V gene end was trimmed by 5 bases and the J gene end by 7 bases; junction bases not matched to a gene: 8. As DNA, the CDR3 is TGTGCCAGCAGTCCACTAGCGGGGGTTCGATATACGCAGTATTTT. Its translation: CASSPLAGVRYTQYF.

The chain is built from TRBV5-1 and TRBJ1-2, with 10 positions matching TRBD1. After removal of 4 bases from V and 7 bases from J, the junction contained 7 bases not matched to a gene. Germline V CDR1 and CDR2: SGHRS, YFSETQ. The CDR3 is 14 amino acids. The CDR3 sequence: CASSPGTGASGYTF. CDR3 nucleotides: TGCGCCAGCAGCCCCGGGACAGGGGCTTCTGGCTACACCTTC.

The gene calls are TRBV10-3 and TRBJ1-1; 7 nucleotides agree with TRBD1. Germline loops: CDR1 ENHRY, CDR2 SYGVKD. The CDR3 has 14 residues. Trimming cost V 3 bases and J 9 bases; bases outside gene matches: 10. DNA of the CDR3: TGTGCCATCAGTGACCCTACCAAACAGGGGCAAGCTTTCTTT. Residues: CAISDPTKQGQAFF.

V is TRBV28 and J is TRBJ2-7; 9 bases line up with TRBD1. Per the germline V gene, CDR1 is MDHEN and CDR2 is SYDVKM. Trimming removed 3 bases from V and 6 bases from J; junction bases left unmatched: 15. The CDR3 has 17 amino acids. CDR3 bases: TGTGCCAGCAGTTTTCTTGGGACAGGGTTGTATGATGGCGAGCAGTACTTC. Protein product: CASSFLGTGLYDGEQYF.